This record concerns one T cell receptor (beta chain) sequence. Its antigen is currently unknown. The time point here: proximal margin of the surgical specimen (macroscopically non-inflamed). This record belongs to a study of T cell repertoires in ileal Crohn's disease. Study at large: Per sample, roughly 0.45 micrograms of biopsy DNA were TCRB immunosequenced.

Findings and caveats of the study: Active smokers at surgery had more clonal expansions than non-smokers.

Libraries were prepared by immunoSEQ multiplex PCR; TCRdb keeps only in-frame clonotypes and omits some of them. The repertoire includes 5,500 to 8,500 clones, roughly 81% of them detected once, and roughly 9.5% sits in the top ten. The V segment lost 8 bases and the J segment 6 bases; nucleotides outside the gene matches: 6. The CDR3 extends over 12 amino acids. Germline loops: CDR1 SNHLY, CDR2 FYNNEI. This TCR derives from an adult with Crohn's disease. The sequenced sample was ileal tissue. The V call is TRBV2, the J call TRBJ2-5; 7 bases fit TRBD1. The CDR3 nucleotides are TGTGCCAGCCAGGACAGGTCCAAGACCCAGTACTTC. This translates into CASQDRSKTQYF. The variable domain in full, completed from reference TRBV2 and TRBJ2-5, reads EPEVTQTPSHQVTQMGQEVILRCVPISNHLYFYWYRQILGQKVEFLVSFYNNEISEKSEIFDDQFSVERPDGSNFTLKIRSTKLEDSAMYFCASQDRSKTQYFGPGTRLLVL.